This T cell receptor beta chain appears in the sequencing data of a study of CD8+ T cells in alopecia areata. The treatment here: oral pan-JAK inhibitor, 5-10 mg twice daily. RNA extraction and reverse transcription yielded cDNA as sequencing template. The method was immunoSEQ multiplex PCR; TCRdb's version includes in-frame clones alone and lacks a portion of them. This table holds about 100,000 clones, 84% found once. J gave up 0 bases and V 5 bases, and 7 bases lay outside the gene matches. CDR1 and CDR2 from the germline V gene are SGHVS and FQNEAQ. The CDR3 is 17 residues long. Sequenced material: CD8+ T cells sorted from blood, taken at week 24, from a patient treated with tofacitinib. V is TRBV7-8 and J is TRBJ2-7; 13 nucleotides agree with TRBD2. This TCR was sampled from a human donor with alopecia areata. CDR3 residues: CASSPTSGGPSSYEQYF. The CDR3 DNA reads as TGTGCCAGCAGCCCGACTAGCGGGGGGCCCAGCTCCTACGAGCAGTACTTC.